Below, 17 T cell receptor beta chains from the same sample are listed, as sequenced in a study of blood T cells in healthy people across ages. PCR was performed a second time for 7 to 11 cycles using a sample-barcoded 5' primer and a J-beta primer mix. One entry per CDR3 protein results from TCRdb running MiXCR on the 5' RACE reads. There are hundreds of thousands of distinct CDR3 sequences in the sample; over 40% occur only once, and about 13% lies in the top ten. Sequences were obtained from blood. These receptor sequences come from a woman of 80 years or more in good health.

The J gene is TRBJ1-2, the V gene TRBV19; 8 nucleotides align to TRBD1. The germline V gene encodes CDR1 LNHDA and CDR2 SQIVND (reference sequence). This CDR3 has 15 residues. The V and J ends lost 9 bases and 4 bases, in that order; junction bases with no gene match: 13. The CDR3 coding sequence is TGTGCCAGCACCCAAGTGGACAGGGAATTCTATGGCTACACCTTC. Translating gives CASTQVDREFYGYTF.

This clonotype appeared many times. V is TRBV21-1 and J is TRBJ2-3; whether TRBD1, the table's D call, matches the DNA was not checked. TRBV21-1 is designated a pseudogene. The CDR3 extends over 15 amino acids. CDR3 loop: CASSMTGAEADTQYF. For the CDR3, the DNA is TGTGCCAGCAGCATGACAGGGGCGGAGGCAGATACGCAGTATTTT.

The V call is TRBV12-3 or TRBV12-4, the J call TRBJ1-3; TRBD1 agrees at 7 bases. This CDR3 is 15 amino acids long. The V segment lost 5 bases and the J segment 0 bases; nucleotides outside the gene matches: 4. The CDR3 loop reads CASSPQGHSGNTIYF. CDR3 nucleotides: TGTGCCAGCAGTCCACAGGGGCACTCTGGAAACACCATATATTTT.

V gene TRBV20-1 combines with J gene TRBJ1-2; TRBD1 matches at 9 bases. Germline V CDR1 and CDR2: DFQATT, SNEGSKA (reference sequence). This CDR3 region has 13 residues. Written as DNA, the CDR3 is TGCAGCCCCGGGACAGGGCTAGACTATGGCTACACCTTC. It codes for CSPGTGLDYGYTF.

This clonotype occurred a few times. The V and J genes are TRBV7-2 and TRBJ2-7; D ambiguous. Germline V gene sequence: CDR1 SGHTA, CDR2 FQGNSA. CDR3 length equals 13 residues. The V and J ends lost 5 bases and 3 bases respectively, with 11 bases between them. CDR3 region: CASSPDGYYEQYF. CDR3 DNA sequence: TGTGCCAGCAGCCCGGATGGGTACTACGAGCAGTACTTC.

The chain carries TRBV3-1 and TRBJ2-3; TRBD1 matches at 7 bases. This CDR3 region has 13 residues. CDR1 and CDR2 from the germline V gene are LGHDT and YNNKEL (reference sequence). Trimming removed 2 bases from V and 4 bases from J; junction bases left unmatched: 0. CDR3 coding DNA: TGTGCCAGCAGCCAAAGGGGGCCAGATACGCAGTATTTT. Protein sequence: CASSQRGPDTQYF.

The table lists this clonotype with a few counts. Given a much more abundant clone one base away, this may be a read error. The chain employs TRBV2 and TRBJ2-4, with 9 bases matching TRBD2. V was pared by 6 bases and J by 6 bases, with 12 bases of the junction left unmatched. Germline V gives CDR1 SNHLY, CDR2 FYNNEI. The CDR3 totals 16 residues. CDR3 DNA: TGTGCCAGCAGCCGGACTAGCGTGAGATTCGGAAACATTCAGTACTTC. Its translation is CASSRTSVRFGNIQYF.

This clonotype was recorded many times. One end of the junction is discordant with germline, which a read error may explain. V and J are TRBV7-7 and TRBJ2-5; TRBD2 aligns across 8 bases. In germline, CDR1 is SSHAT, CDR2 FNYEAQ (reference sequence). The CDR3 is 16 amino acids. This CDR3 is CASSLGNSGGEETQYF. The CDR3 DNA is TGTGCTAGCAGCTTAGGGAACAGCGGGGGAGAAGAGACCCAGTACTTC.

This clonotype was seen once. The J gene is TRBJ2-7, the V gene TRBV29-1; D ambiguous. Germline CDR1 is SQVTM and CDR2 is ANQGSEA. Between the trimmed V and J ends, which lost 7 bases and 0 bases, there was a span of 13 bases. CDR3 size: 13 residues. CDR3 DNA: TGCAGCGCCAAAGACACCCCCTCCTACGAGCAGTACTTC. Translating gives CSAKDTPSYEQYF.

This clonotype has at least ten counts. The chain carries TRBV20-1 and TRBJ2-5; a possible D gene is TRBD2 (6 bases). Germline loops: CDR1 DFQATT, CDR2 SNEGSKA (reference sequence). V lost 6 bases and J 1 base, leaving 12 bases between the germline ends. The CDR3 is 13 amino acids. The CDR3: CSAPREFQETQYF. The CDR3 nucleotides read TGCAGTGCCCCTCGGGAGTTCCAAGAGACCCAGTACTTC.

The V gene is TRBV2, the J gene TRBJ2-3, with 8 bases matching TRBD2. The germline gives CDR1 SNHLY, CDR2 FYNNEI. The V gene end was trimmed by 7 bases and the J gene end by 6 bases; junction bases not matched to a gene: 6. This CDR3 comprises 13 residues. The CDR3 DNA follows: TGTGCCAGCATTAGCGGGGCAGTGGATACGCAGTATTTT. Amino acids: CASISGAVDTQYF. Full variable domain (rest looked up from reference TRBV2 and TRBJ2-3): EPEVTQTPSHQVTQMGQEVILRCVPISNHLYFYWYRQILGQKVEFLVSFYNNEISEKSEIFDDQFSVERPDGSNFTLKIRSTKLEDSAMYFCASISGAVDTQYFGPGTRLTVL.

This clonotype was recorded many times. The genes are TRBV20-1 and TRBJ2-1; perhaps D is TRBD1 or TRBD2 (5 bases each). Germline loops: CDR1 DFQATT, CDR2 SNEGSKA (reference sequence). Trimming removed 0 bases at V and 4 bases at J, with 10 bases between. The CDR3 has 14 amino acids. CDR3 protein: CSARDRGGYNEQFF. CDR3 bases: TGCAGTGCTAGAGATAGGGGCGGGTACAATGAGCAGTTCTTC.

Of note for this clonotype: It may be a read error: a sequence one base away is much more abundant. The J gene is TRBJ2-5, the V gene TRBV20-1, with D perhaps TRBD2 (6 bases). V was clipped by 5 bases and J by 5 bases, with 15 bases between them. Looked up from germline, CDR1 is DFQATT and CDR2 is SNEGSKA (reference sequence). This CDR3 comprises 13 residues. The CDR3 nucleotides are TGCAGTGCTGGGATCCCGGGGGTGGAGACCCAGTACTTC. Encoded protein: CSAGIPGVETQYF.

This clonotype was seen a single time. The genes are TRBV28 and TRBJ2-7; 7 positions agree with TRBD1. Germline V gene sequence: CDR1 MDHEN, CDR2 SYDVKM. The V segment lost 6 bases and the J segment 1 base; nucleotides outside the gene matches: 9. The length of the CDR3 is 15 residues. In DNA, the CDR3 is TGTGCCAGCAGCCCCCCGTCGGGACAGTCCTACGAGCAGTACTTC. It translates to CASSPPSGQSYEQYF. The complete variable domain, with remaining parts taken from reference TRBV28 and TRBJ2-7, reads DVKVTQSSRYLVKRTGEKVFLECVQDMDHENMFWYRQDPGLGLRLIYFSYDVKMKEKGDIPEGYSVSREKKERFSLILESASTNQTSMYLCASSPPSGQSYEQYFGPGTRLTVT.

Note on this clonotype: A much larger clone is a single base away; this may be a read error. The chain joins TRBV27 to TRBJ2-7, with TRBD1 matching 8 bases. Germline loops: CDR1 MNHEY, CDR2 SMNVEV (reference sequence). Trimming removed 6 bases from V and 5 bases from J; junction bases left unmatched: 9. The CDR3 length is 14 residues. The chain's CDR3 is CASRLTGEFHEQYF. In nucleotides, the CDR3 is TGTGCCAGCAGGTTGACAGGGGAGTTCCACGAGCAGTACTTC.

CDR3 DNA: TGCAGTGCTACGAACCTTTTGACAGAGGTCCAAGAGACCCAGTACTTC. Protein product: CSATNLLTEVQETQYF. The chain links TRBV20-1 to TRBJ2-5; D is perhaps TRBD1 (5 bases). This CDR3 spans 16 amino acids. The germline V gene encodes CDR1 DFQATT and CDR2 SNEGSKA (reference sequence). With 4 bases removed from V and 1 base from J, the gap between germline ends came to 19 bases.

This clonotype was recorded a few times. The V call is TRBV9, the J call TRBJ1-2; the D gene is possibly TRBD1 (5 bases). The germline CDR1 and CDR2 sequences are SGDLS and YYNGEE. There are 16 residues in the CDR3. The V end lost 3 bases, the J end lost 0 bases, and 15 bases lay between the germline ends. The CDR3 reads CASSATSQGANYGYTF. CDR3 in DNA: TGTGCCAGCAGCGCGACCTCCCAAGGGGCTAACTATGGCTACACCTTC.